The sequence of this T cell receptor beta chain was determined in a study of blood T cell repertoires in COVID-19. The method was immunoSEQ multiplex PCR; TCRdb's version includes in-frame clones alone and lacks a portion of them. The sample lists about 130,000 clones, approximately 83% occurring once. Trimming removed 5 bases from V and 4 bases from J; junction bases left unmatched: 10. The V gene's germline CDR1 is SNHLY and CDR2 FYNNEI. This CDR3 is built from 15 residues. What was sequenced was peripheral blood. The TCR originated in a woman aged 45-59 years with acute or convalescent COVID-19. The genes are TRBV2 and TRBJ1-2; 7 bases agree with TRBD1. CDR3: CASSNPGQQLYGYTF. The DNA of the CDR3 is TGTGCCAGCAGTAATCCGGGACAGCAACTCTATGGCTACACCTTC.